This T cell receptor (beta chain) derives from a study of CD8+ T cells in alopecia areata. After isolation, RNA underwent reverse transcription to generate cDNA as the sequencing template. Repertoires were generated with immunoSEQ multiplex PCR, while TCRdb's copy carries only in-frame clones and drops some. Here the sample spans about 4,200 clones, under 70% being singletons. The germline V gene has CDR1 SGHAT and CDR2 FQNNGV. The CDR3 extends over 15 amino acids. Trimming removed 4 bases at V and 3 bases at J, with 12 bases between. Regarding the study as a whole: The study found higher clonality in lesional than normal scalp, especially in alopecia totalis/universalis. Normal skin contains resident alphabeta T cells, and these are also sequenced in scalp samples.

In the case of this clone: What it recognizes is unknown.

The V gene is TRBV11-2, the J gene TRBJ1-4, with TRBD1 as a possible D gene (6 bases). Sequences were obtained from skin. This receptor was identified in a human donor in good health. The CDR3 DNA is TGTGCCAGCAGCTACTATGGACAGTCTAATGAAAAACTGTTTTTT. Translated, it gives CASSYYGQSNEKLFF. The full variable domain, rest sourced from reference TRBV11-2 and TRBJ1-4, is EAGVAQSPRYKIIEKRQSVAFWCNPISGHATLYWYQQILGQGPKLLIQFQNNGVVDDSQLPKDRFSAERLKGVDSTLKIQPAKLEDSAVYLCASSYYGQSNEKLFFGSGTQLSVL.